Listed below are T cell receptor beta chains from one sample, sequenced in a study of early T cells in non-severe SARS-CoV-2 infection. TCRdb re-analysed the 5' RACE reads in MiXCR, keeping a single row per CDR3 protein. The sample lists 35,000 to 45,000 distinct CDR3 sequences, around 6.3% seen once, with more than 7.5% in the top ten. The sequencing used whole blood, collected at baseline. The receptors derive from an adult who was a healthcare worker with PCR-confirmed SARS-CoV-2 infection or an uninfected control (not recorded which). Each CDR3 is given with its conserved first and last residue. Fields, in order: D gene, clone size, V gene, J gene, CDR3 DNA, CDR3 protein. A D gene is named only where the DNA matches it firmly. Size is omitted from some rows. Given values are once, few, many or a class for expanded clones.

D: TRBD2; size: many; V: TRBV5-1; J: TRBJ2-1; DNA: TGCGCCAGCAGCTTAGGGACTAGCGGGGGGCTTTACAATGAGCAGTTCTTC; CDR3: CASSLGTSGGLYNEQFF
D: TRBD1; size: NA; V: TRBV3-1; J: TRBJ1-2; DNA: TGTGCCAGCAGCCACCACAGGGGGCTAGGCTACACCTTC; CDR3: CASSHHRGLGYTF
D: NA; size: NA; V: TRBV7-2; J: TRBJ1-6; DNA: TGTGCCAGCAGCCCCCAGCCCAGTAATTCACCCCTCCACTTT; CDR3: CASSPQPSNSPLHF
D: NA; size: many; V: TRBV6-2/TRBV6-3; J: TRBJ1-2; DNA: TGTGCCAGCAGTTACTCGCAAGAAGGGTATGGCTACACCTTC; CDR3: CASSYSQEGYGYTF
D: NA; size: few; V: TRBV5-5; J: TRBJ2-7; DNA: TGTGCCAGCAGCTCCCATACAGGGACCGAGCAGTACTTC; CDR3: CASSSHTGTEQYF
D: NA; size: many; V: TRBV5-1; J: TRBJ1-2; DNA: TGCGCCAGCGGAAATGCGGATTATGGCTACACCTTC; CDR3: CASGNADYGYTF
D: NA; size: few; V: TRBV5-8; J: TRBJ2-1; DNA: TGTGCCAGCCCGCTGCGGGGAACTCTCGGTTCCTCGCAGTTCTTC; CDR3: CASPLRGTLGSSQFF
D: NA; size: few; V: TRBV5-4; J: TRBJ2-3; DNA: TGTGCCAGCAGCCCCCGGGACTCCCAGGGAGATACGCAGTATTTT; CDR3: CASSPRDSQGDTQYF
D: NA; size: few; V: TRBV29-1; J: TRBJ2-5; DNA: TGCAGCGCTGTCTTACTACAAGAGACCCAGTACTTC; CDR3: CSAVLLQETQYF
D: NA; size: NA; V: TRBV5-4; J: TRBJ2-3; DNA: TGTGCCACTGTAGCCGATTCGGATACGCAGTATTTT; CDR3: CATVADSDTQYF
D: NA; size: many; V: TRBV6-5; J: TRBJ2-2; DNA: TGTGCCAGCAGTTACTCTGCAGGCACCGGGGAGCTGTTTTTT; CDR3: CASSYSAGTGELFF